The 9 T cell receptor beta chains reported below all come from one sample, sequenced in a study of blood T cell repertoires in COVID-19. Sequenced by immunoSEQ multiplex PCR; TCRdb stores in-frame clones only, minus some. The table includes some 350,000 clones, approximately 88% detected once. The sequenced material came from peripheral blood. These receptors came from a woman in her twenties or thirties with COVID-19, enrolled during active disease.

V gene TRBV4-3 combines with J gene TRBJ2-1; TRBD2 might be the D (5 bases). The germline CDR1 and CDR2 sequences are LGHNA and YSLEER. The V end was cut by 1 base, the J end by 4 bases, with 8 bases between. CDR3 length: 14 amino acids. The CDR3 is CASSQGTGYNEQFF. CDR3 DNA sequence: TGCGCCAGCAGCCAAGGGACGGGGTACAATGAGCAGTTCTTC.

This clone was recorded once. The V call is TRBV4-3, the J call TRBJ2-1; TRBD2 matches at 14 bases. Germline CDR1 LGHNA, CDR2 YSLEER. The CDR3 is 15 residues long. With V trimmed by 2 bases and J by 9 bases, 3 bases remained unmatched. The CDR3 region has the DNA TGCGCCAGCAGCCAACTGGGACTAGCGGGGGTTGAGCAGTTCTTC. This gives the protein CASSQLGLAGVEQFF.

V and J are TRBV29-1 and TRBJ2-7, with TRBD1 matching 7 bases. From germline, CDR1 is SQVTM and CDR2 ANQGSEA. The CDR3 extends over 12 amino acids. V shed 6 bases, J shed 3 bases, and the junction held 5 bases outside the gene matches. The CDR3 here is CSVRGQGYEQYF. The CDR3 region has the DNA TGCAGCGTGAGGGGGCAGGGCTACGAGCAGTACTTC.

The CDR3 loop is CASSPSRGRNEQPQHF. DNA for the CDR3: TGTGCCAGCAGTCCATCCAGGGGGCGTAACGAACAGCCCCAGCATTTT. This chain links TRBV6-2 or TRBV6-3 with TRBJ1-5; 8 nucleotides line up with TRBD1. CDR3 size: 16 residues. V shed 5 bases, J shed 7 bases, and the junction held 13 bases outside the gene matches. The germline V gene has CDR1 MNHEY and CDR2 SVGEGT.

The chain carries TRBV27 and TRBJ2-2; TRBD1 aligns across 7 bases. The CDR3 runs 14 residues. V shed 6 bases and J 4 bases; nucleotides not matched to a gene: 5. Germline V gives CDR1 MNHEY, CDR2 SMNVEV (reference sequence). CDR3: CASRPGQTTGELFF. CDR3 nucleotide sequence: TGTGCCAGCAGACCGGGACAGACCACCGGGGAGCTGTTTTTT.

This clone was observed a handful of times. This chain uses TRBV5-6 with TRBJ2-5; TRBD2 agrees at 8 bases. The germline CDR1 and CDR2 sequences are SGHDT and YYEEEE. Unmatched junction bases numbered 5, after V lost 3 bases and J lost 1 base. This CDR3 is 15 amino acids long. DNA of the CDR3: TGTGCCAGCAGCTCCCAGACTAGCGCCCAAGAGACCCAGTACTTC. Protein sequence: CASSSQTSAQETQYF.

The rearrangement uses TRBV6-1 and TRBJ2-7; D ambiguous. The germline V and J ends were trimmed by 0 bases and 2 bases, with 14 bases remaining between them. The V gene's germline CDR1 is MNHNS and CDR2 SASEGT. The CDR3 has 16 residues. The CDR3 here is CASSEARPLYPYEQYF. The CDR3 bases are TGTGCCAGCAGTGAAGCGCGCCCATTGTATCCCTACGAGCAGTACTTC.

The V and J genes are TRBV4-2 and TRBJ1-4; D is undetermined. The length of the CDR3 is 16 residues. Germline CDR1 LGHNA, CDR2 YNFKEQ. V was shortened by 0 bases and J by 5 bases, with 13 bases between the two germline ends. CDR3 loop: CASSQDEETPNEKLFF. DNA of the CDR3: TGTGCCAGCAGCCAAGACGAAGAGACACCGAATGAAAAACTGTTTTTT.

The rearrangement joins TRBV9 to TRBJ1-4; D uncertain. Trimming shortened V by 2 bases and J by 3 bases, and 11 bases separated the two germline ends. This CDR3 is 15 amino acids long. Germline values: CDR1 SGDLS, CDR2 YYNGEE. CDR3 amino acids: CASSVFEGPNEKLFF. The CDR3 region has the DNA TGTGCCAGCAGCGTCTTTGAGGGTCCTAATGAAAAACTGTTTTTT.